Included here is one T cell receptor beta chain sequence, with context. Researchers ran the PCR with 60 Vbeta and 13 Jbeta primers. TCRdb's copy holds only in-frame clones and misses some; the assay was immunoSEQ multiplex PCR. Of approximately 210,000 clones listed, around four fifths are singletons. V was clipped by 1 base and J by 0 bases, with 7 bases between them. The length of the CDR3 is 15 residues. Germline CDR1 MGHDK, CDR2 SYGVNS. The data stem from a study of cytomegalovirus exposure and HLA in healthy donors. The chain is built from TRBV25-1 and TRBJ2-1; D ambiguous. The TCR sequence derives from a woman aged 45-65 years in good health and CMV-seropositive. The sequencing input was PBMCs. Here the CDR3 DNA reads TGTGCCAGCAGTGAATCGGGTTACTCCTACAATGAGCAGTTCTTC. This translates into CASSESGYSYNEQFF.